These 21 T cell receptor beta chains came from one sample sequenced in a study of identical twins. TCRdb independently ran MiXCR on the 5' RACE reads; one entry per CDR3 protein. This table holds about 390,000 distinct CDR3 sequences, 9% found once. The specimen was naive T cells sorted from blood. The origin of the receptors is a woman in her forties or fifties in good health.

The sample holds a few counts of this clonotype. This chain links TRBV20-1 with TRBJ2-7; D may correspond to TRBD1 or TRBD2 (5 bases each). The V end was cut by 7 bases, the J end by 7 bases, with 14 bases between. The germline V gene has CDR1 DFQATT and CDR2 SNEGSKA (reference sequence). CDR3 length: 11 amino acids. The CDR3 spells CSGELEGEQYF. DNA of the CDR3: TGCAGTGGGGAGCTTGAGGGGGAGCAGTACTTC.

This clonotype was observed a handful of times. This chain uses TRBV15 with TRBJ2-1; TRBD1 matches at 8 bases. The V segment lost 1 base and the J segment 8 bases; nucleotides outside the gene matches: 7. The CDR3 has 15 amino acids. Germline CDR1 reads LNHNV; CDR2 reads YYDKDF (reference sequence). CDR3 bases: TGTGCCACCAGCAGAGCCCGACAGGGGACGGATGAGCAGTTCTTC. It yields the protein CATSRARQGTDEQFF. Full variable domain (outside the CDR3, taken from reference TRBV15 and TRBJ2-1): DAMVIQNPRYQVTQFGKPVTLSCSQTLNHNVMYWYQQKSSQAPKLLFHYYDKDFNNEADTPDNFQSRRPNTSFCFLDIRSPGLGDTAMYLCATSRARQGTDEQFFGPGTRLTVL.

There are many counts of this clonotype. Here the CDR3 reads CSVRKQGARSTEAFF. In nucleotides, the CDR3 is TGCAGCGTAAGAAAACAGGGGGCGCGGTCCACTGAAGCTTTCTTT. The genes are TRBV29-1 and TRBJ1-1; 9 bases agree with TRBD1. CDR3 length equals 15 residues. Germline V lookup: CDR1 SQVTM, CDR2 ANQGSEA. Trimming at V came to 6 bases and at J to 4 bases, leaving 12 bases not matched to a gene.

The chain carries TRBV2 and TRBJ2-7; D call uncertain. The CDR3 totals 16 residues. Trimming took 1 base from V and 0 from J, leaving 13 bases between them. The germline gives CDR1 SNHLY, CDR2 FYNNEI. The CDR3 sequence: CASSEVEPKSSYEQYV. CDR3 sequence (DNA): TGTGCCAGCAGTGAAGTGGAGCCCAAGAGCTCCTACGAGCAGTACGTC.

The chain is built from TRBV3-1 and TRBJ2-3; no clear D. Trimming shortened V by 1 base and J by 4 bases, and 6 bases separated the two germline ends. Germline CDR1 is LGHDT and CDR2 is YNNKEL (reference sequence). CDR3 size: 13 residues. This CDR3 is CASSQAGADTQYF. The CDR3 DNA sequence: TGTGCCAGCAGCCAAGCTGGAGCAGATACGCAGTATTTT.

This clonotype has more than one count but fewer than ten. This sequence joins TRBV24-1 and TRBJ2-1; 11 bases are a match to TRBD2. There are 15 residues in the CDR3. Germline trimming cut 3 bases from V and 8 bases from J; bases unmatched to any gene: 5. Germline assignment: CDR1 KGHDR and CDR2 SFDVKD. The CDR3, as DNA: TGTGCCACCAGTGATGGCACTAGCGGGAGCGATGAGCAGTTCTTC. Translating it yields CATSDGTSGSDEQFF.

The table lists this clonotype with a few counts. V usage is TRBV5-1 and J usage is TRBJ2-5; 9 bases are shared with TRBD2. Germline CDR1 is SGHRS and CDR2 is YFSETQ. The CDR3 length is 15 residues. The trim removed 4 bases at V and 5 bases at J, leaving 9 bases unmatched. For the CDR3, the DNA is TGCGCCAGCAGCCCCCTAGCGGGATCAAGGGAGACCCAGTACTTC. This gives the protein CASSPLAGSRETQYF.

The chain employs TRBV24-1 and TRBJ2-3; D remains ambiguous. CDR3 length: 16 residues. Per the germline V gene, CDR1 is KGHDR and CDR2 is SFDVKD. Trimming removed 3 bases at V and 1 base at J, with 13 bases between. CDR3 in amino acids: CATSDTRRIGTDTQYF. Here the CDR3 DNA reads TGTGCCACCAGTGATACTCGGCGGATCGGCACAGATACGCAGTATTTT.

The chain employs TRBV11-2 and TRBJ2-1; possible D gene TRBD1, 6 bases. V was clipped by 4 bases and J by 0 bases, with 13 bases between them. CDR1 is SGHAT and CDR2 is FQNNGV in the germline V gene. CDR3 length: 16 amino acids. The CDR3, as DNA: TGTGCCAGCAGCTGGGGCCAGGGGAGCTCCTACAATGAGCAGTTCTTC. Its translation: CASSWGQGSSYNEQFF.

The V gene is TRBV20-1, the J gene TRBJ2-7, with TRBD2 matching over 14 bases. The CDR3 totals 15 residues. Germline CDR1 reads DFQATT; CDR2 reads SNEGSKA (reference sequence). V shed 4 bases and J 3 bases; nucleotides not matched to a gene: 5. In DNA form, the CDR3 reads TGCAGTGCTACCCTCGGGACTAGCGGGAGCTACGAGCAGTACGTC. Translating it yields CSATLGTSGSYEQYV.

This clonotype was seen a few times. V usage is TRBV6-6 and J usage is TRBJ1-1; TRBD1 is a possible D gene (6 bases). CDR3 length: 12 residues. The V end lost 7 bases, the J end lost 7 bases, and 13 bases lay between the germline ends. Germline CDR1 MNHNY, CDR2 SVGAGI (reference sequence). The CDR3: CASTLDRLEAFF. The CDR3, as DNA: TGTGCCAGCACCTTGGACAGACTTGAAGCTTTCTTT.

The gene calls are TRBV24-1 and TRBJ2-3; 10 nucleotides agree with TRBD2. With 1 base clipped from V and 5 bases from J, the junction kept 5 bases outside the gene matches. CDR3 length: 16 amino acids. The germline CDR1 and CDR2 sequences are KGHDR and SFDVKD. CDR3 residues: CATSDLQREGIDTQYF. DNA for the CDR3: TGTGCCACCAGTGATTTACAGCGGGAGGGGATAGATACGCAGTATTTT.

The rearrangement uses TRBV5-1 and TRBJ2-5; unclear D gene. CDR1 is SGHRS and CDR2 is YFSETQ in the germline V gene. Trimming pared 5 bases from V and 0 bases from J, leaving 11 bases between. This CDR3 region has 14 residues. Here the CDR3 reads CASRRTRNQETQYF. The DNA of the CDR3 is TGCGCCAGCAGACGAACCAGGAACCAAGAGACCCAGTACTTC.

This clonotype was seen a few times. The CDR3 loop is CASSLGASDTQYF. The CDR3, as DNA: TGTGCCAGCAGCTTAGGGGCCTCCGATACGCAGTATTTT. The chain uses TRBV13 and TRBJ2-3; D is unclear. V shed 0 bases and J shed 6 bases, with 7 bases lying between them. The CDR3 has 13 amino acids. Germline loops: CDR1 PRHDT, CDR2 FYEKMQ (reference sequence).

Only a few counts were recorded for this clonotype. This sequence joins TRBV7-6 and TRBJ2-7; TRBD2 is a possible D gene (5 bases). Trimming stripped 4 bases from V and 5 bases from J, with 9 bases between. CDR1 is SGHVS and CDR2 is FNYEAQ in the germline V gene. CDR3 size: 12 residues. CDR3 in DNA: TGTGCCAGCAGCTCCTCTAGCCACGAGCAGTACTTC. Protein: CASSSSSHEQYF.

This clonotype was observed a handful of times. The chain is built from TRBV24-1 and TRBJ1-5, with D perhaps TRBD1 (5 bases). V dropped 3 bases and J dropped 9 bases, with 8 bases sitting between them. The CDR3 contains 12 residues. CDR1 is KGHDR, CDR2 SFDVKD, per germline. The CDR3 sequence is CATSDPGGPQHF. The CDR3 bases are TGTGCCACCAGTGATCCCGGGGGGCCCCAGCATTTT.

This clonotype was seen more than once but under ten times. The chain employs TRBV6-5 and TRBJ2-7; D unclear. The CDR3 is 11 residues long. Germline CDR1 is MNHEY and CDR2 is SVGAGI. Deletions cut 1 base from V and 6 bases from J, with 4 bases between. The CDR3 loop is CASSYLGEQYF. In DNA form, the CDR3 reads TGTGCCAGCAGTTACTTAGGCGAGCAGTACTTC.

This clonotype was observed many times. Here the CDR3 DNA reads TGCGCCAGCAGCCAGGGTTACACTGAAGCTTTCTTT. Amino acid sequence: CASSQGYTEAFF. V and J are TRBV4-1 and TRBJ1-1, with no clear D. The CDR3 runs to 12 residues. Trimming left V 3 bases short and J 3 bases short, with 5 bases between. The germline gives CDR1 MGHRA, CDR2 YSYEKL.

This clonotype was found a few times. This rearrangement joins TRBV5-1 to TRBJ2-5; a weak D match, TRBD2 (6 bases). Germline values: CDR1 SGHRS, CDR2 YFSETQ. The length of the CDR3 is 13 residues. Between the trimmed V and J ends, which lost 8 bases and 5 bases, there was a span of 16 bases. CDR3 nucleotide sequence: TGCGCCAGTAGCGGCCGGAGCATGGAGACCCAGTACTTC. This translates into CASSGRSMETQYF.

This clonotype came up a few times. V usage is TRBV9 and J usage is TRBJ1-5; D is undetermined. There are 13 residues in the CDR3. V lost 0 bases and J 9 bases, leaving 10 bases between the germline ends. Germline-derived CDR1 and CDR2 are SGDLS and YYNGEE. The CDR3 nucleotides are TGTGCCAGCAGCGTAGCTTTGGTTGGGCCCCAGCATTTT. It codes for CASSVALVGPQHF.

The sample holds many counts of this clonotype. The chain is built from TRBV3-1 and TRBJ2-7; D is ambiguous. Trimming took off 0 bases at V and 2 bases at J, with 17 bases between the two ends. From germline, CDR1 is LGHDT and CDR2 YNNKEL (reference sequence). The length of the CDR3 is 17 residues. Here the CDR3 reads CASSQEARTGPTYEQYF. The CDR3 nucleotides are TGTGCCAGCAGCCAAGAAGCGAGAACGGGCCCGACCTACGAGCAGTACTTC.